This is a list of T cell receptor beta chains from one sample in a study of blood T cell repertoires in COVID-19. Method: immunoSEQ multiplex PCR; TCRdb's copy keeps in-frame clones and lacks some. Here the sample spans about 130,000 clones, around 80% being singletons. The sample taken for sequencing was peripheral blood. All receptors come from a man in his forties with active or convalescent COVID-19. The CDR3 runs from the conserved cysteine through the conserved F or W. D genes are given only for firm matches. Size is omitted from some rows. Given values are once, few, many or a class for expanded clones.

v_gene	j_gene	abundance	d_gene	CDR3aa	CDR3nt
TRBV14	TRBJ2-5	NA	NA	CASTSPPSGQGKETQYF	TGTGCCAGCACCTCGCCACCCTCAGGGCAGGGAAAAGAGACCCAGTACTTC
TRBV28	TRBJ2-7	many	TRBD2	CATARGGGNYEQYF	TGTGCCACTGCGCGCGGGGGTGGGAATTACGAGCAGTACTTC
TRBV6-2/TRBV6-3	TRBJ1-5	NA	NA	CASSYPLTDSNQPQHF	TGTGCCAGCAGTTATCCCCTAACAGATAGCAATCAGCCCCAGCATTTT
TRBV16	TRBJ1-1	NA	TRBD1	CASSPRTGDVGTEAFF	TGTGCCAGCAGCCCTCGGACAGGGGATGTTGGTACTGAAGCTTTCTTT
TRBV9	TRBJ1-6	NA	NA	CASSVVDSNNSPLHF	TGTGCCAGCAGCGTAGTGGACAGCAATAATTCACCCCTCCACTTT
TRBV11-2	TRBJ2-1	NA	NA	CASRSLRRIYNEQFF	TGTGCCAGCAGATCCTTAAGGAGGATCTACAATGAGCAGTTCTTC
TRBV6-2/TRBV6-3	TRBJ2-1	NA	NA	CASSYSTARAGNEQFF	TGTGCCAGCAGTTACTCGACAGCCAGAGCTGGAAATGAGCAGTTCTTC
TRBV5-1	TRBJ2-1	NA	NA	CASSLARANEQFF	TGCGCCAGCAGCTTGGCGCGGGCCAATGAGCAGTTCTTC
TRBV4-3	TRBJ1-3	NA	NA	CASSQEISGGRNTIYF	TGCGCCAGCAGCCAAGAAATCTCGGGTGGTCGAAACACCATATATTTT
TRBV5-4	TRBJ2-7	NA	NA	CASSFTDGEQYF	TGTGCCAGCAGCTTTACAGACGGCGAGCAGTACTTC
TRBV11-1	TRBJ2-1	NA	TRBD2	CASSPIRSGRDEQFF	TGTGCCAGCAGCCCGATTAGATCAGGGAGGGATGAGCAGTTCTTC
TRBV10-3	TRBJ1-1	NA	NA	CAIRDSLEAFF	TGTGCCATCAGGGACAGTCTCGAAGCTTTCTTT
TRBV5-1	TRBJ2-3	NA	TRBD1	CASSKNPQGPTDTQYF	TGCGCCAGCAGCAAAAACCCACAGGGGCCCACAGATACGCAGTATTTT
TRBV19	TRBJ2-5	NA	NA	CASSSRGETQYF	TGTGCCAGTAGTTCAAGAGGGGAGACCCAGTACTTC
TRBV13	TRBJ1-6	NA	NA	CASSLGGRDFNSPLHF	TGTGCCAGCAGCTTGGGAGGACGGGACTTTAATTCACCCCTCCACTTT
TRBV7-2	TRBJ2-7	NA	TRBD2	CASSFRLAGGGSEQYF	TGTGCCAGCAGCTTCCGACTAGCGGGAGGGGGCTCCGAGCAGTACTTC
TRBV9	TRBJ1-5	NA	NA	CASSAGYNQPQHF	TGTGCCAGCAGCGCAGGGTATAATCAGCCCCAGCATTTT
TRBV24-1	TRBJ1-1	NA	NA	CATSDYRNTEAFF	TGTGCCACCAGTGATTACAGGAACACTGAAGCTTTCTTT
TRBV2	TRBJ2-7	NA	TRBD2	CASSEGLATFYEQYF	TGTGCCAGCAGTGAAGGACTAGCGACGTTCTACGAGCAGTACTTC
TRBV5-8	TRBJ2-7	NA	TRBD1	CASSLRSGTGNYEQYF	TGTGCCAGCAGCTTGAGATCCGGGACAGGGAACTACGAGCAGTACTTC
TRBV6-5	TRBJ2-4	NA	NA	CASSYSELSDIQYF	TGTGCCAGCAGTTACTCAGAACTCTCGGACATTCAGTACTTC
TRBV24-1	TRBJ2-2	NA	TRBD1	CATSDLRWAGTDTGELFF	TGTGCCACCAGTGATTTGCGTTGGGCAGGGACAGACACCGGGGAGCTGTTTTTT
TRBV10-2	TRBJ1-1	few	NA	CASSESRQPPTEAFF	TGCGCCAGCAGTGAGTCCCGACAGCCTCCCACTGAAGCTTTCTTT
TRBV7-2	TRBJ2-1	few	NA	CASSTRRSSYNEQFF	TGTGCCAGCAGCACAAGACGGAGCTCCTACAATGAGCAGTTCTTC
TRBV6-2/TRBV6-3	TRBJ2-6	NA	NA	CASSQHGQAGANVLTF	TGTGCCAGCAGTCAACATGGACAAGCTGGGGCCAACGTCCTGACTTTC
TRBV5-1	TRBJ1-4	NA	NA	CASSATGYTNEKLFF	TGCGCCAGCAGCGCCACAGGGTACACTAATGAAAAACTGTTTTTT
TRBV11-2	TRBJ2-6	NA	NA	CASSLERFSGANVLTF	TGTGCCAGCAGCTTAGAACGGTTCTCTGGGGCCAACGTCCTGACTTTC
TRBV30	TRBJ1-1	once	NA	CAWSPGHTEAFF	TGTGCCTGGAGTCCCGGTCACACTGAAGCTTTCTTT
TRBV7-9	TRBJ1-1	few	NA	CASSLRSNTEAFF	TGTGCCAGCAGCTTACGGTCGAACACTGAAGCTTTCTTT
TRBV14	TRBJ1-1	NA	NA	CASSQVLGGGNTEAFF	TGTGCCAGCAGCCAAGTCCTGGGCGGGGGCAACACTGAAGCTTTCTTT
TRBV14	TRBJ1-1	NA	NA	CASSQDGRGWDTEAFF	TGTGCCAGCAGCCAAGACGGCAGGGGATGGGACACTGAAGCTTTCTTT
TRBV6-2/TRBV6-3	TRBJ1-2	few	TRBD1	CASSPGQGRIYGYTF	TGTGCCAGCAGTCCCGGACAGGGTCGGATCTATGGCTACACCTTC